One and the same sample provided the 22 T cell receptor beta chains below, sequenced in a study of T cells in narcolepsy. Measured with immunoSEQ multiplex PCR; TCRdb has only the in-frame clones, and not every one. The table has 30,000 to 40,000 clones, around 87% seen once. The sequencing input was CD45RA- memory CD4+ T cells from PBMCs. These receptors were obtained from a human donor with narcolepsy.

V and J are TRBV10-3 and TRBJ1-2; possible D gene TRBD1, 6 bases. V dropped 8 bases and J dropped 8 bases, with 21 bases sitting between them. Germline V lookup: CDR1 ENHRY, CDR2 SYGVKD. This CDR3 region has 14 residues. The CDR3 region is CAIGSSAGGGGYTF. CDR3 DNA sequence: TGTGCCATCGGGTCCTCAGCCGGAGGGGGGGGCTACACCTTC.

The J gene is TRBJ1-5, the V gene TRBV2, with a weak D call TRBD1 (5 bases). Germline assignment: CDR1 SNHLY and CDR2 FYNNEI. This CDR3 has 14 amino acids. V was pared by 8 bases and J by 4 bases, with 15 bases between. The CDR3 sequence: CASRAVTENQPQHF. In DNA, the CDR3 is TGTGCCAGCCGCGCCGTGACAGAGAATCAGCCCCAGCATTTT.

V usage is TRBV7-2 and J usage is TRBJ2-5; D is undetermined. Trimming stripped 2 bases from V and 2 bases from J, with 6 bases between. CDR3 size: 13 residues. Germline lookup yields CDR1 SGHTA and CDR2 FQGNSA. DNA of the CDR3: TGTGCCAGCAGCTTAACCAGGCAAGAGACCCAGTACTTC. Its protein product is CASSLTRQETQYF.

The V gene is TRBV5-1, the J gene TRBJ1-1, with D uncertain. V was shortened by 4 bases and J by 1 base, with 8 bases between the two germline ends. This CDR3 has 13 amino acids. From germline, CDR1 is SGHRS and CDR2 YFSETQ. The CDR3 sequence is CASSQETNTEAFF. CDR3 bases: TGCGCCAGCAGCCAGGAGACGAACACTGAAGCTTTCTTT.

The chain joins TRBV4-2 to TRBJ1-2; the D is unclear. The V gene lost 1 base and the J gene lost 4 bases, with 10 bases spanning the gap. Looked up from germline, CDR1 is LGHNA and CDR2 is YNFKEQ. The CDR3 totals 14 residues. CDR3 protein: CASSQGVGGYGYTF. The CDR3 coding sequence is TGTGCCAGCAGCCAAGGGGTAGGAGGCTATGGCTACACCTTC.

The CDR3 loop is CASSLQGTGANVLTF. The CDR3 DNA follows: TGTGCCAGCAGCTTGCAGGGCACTGGGGCCAACGTCCTGACTTTC. The V call is TRBV5-6, the J call TRBJ2-6; D is perhaps TRBD1 (5 bases). V was cut by 1 base and J by 2 bases, with 7 bases left in between. Germline lookup yields CDR1 SGHDT and CDR2 YYEEEE. The CDR3 is 15 residues long. Variable domain in full (rest from reference TRBV5-6 and TRBJ2-6): DAGVTQSPTHLIKTRGQQVTLRCSPKSGHDTVSWYQQALGQGPQFIFQYYEEEERQRGNFPDRFSGHQFPNYSSELNVNALLLGDSALYLCASSLQGTGANVLTFGAGSRLTVL.

The V and J genes are TRBV11-2 and TRBJ1-1; no clear D. The CDR3 totals 16 residues. The V end lost 2 bases, the J end lost 0 bases, and 13 bases lay between the germline ends. CDR1 SGHAT and CDR2 FQNNGV come from the germline V gene. The CDR3 spells CASSLRVGRLNTEAFF. The CDR3, as DNA: TGTGCCAGCAGCTTACGAGTTGGGAGACTGAACACTGAAGCTTTCTTT.

This chain uses TRBV5-1 with TRBJ2-3; 7 bases fit TRBD2. V trimming: 5 bases; J trimming: 4 bases; junction bases outside the gene matches: 13. The CDR3 is 16 amino acids. Looked up from germline, CDR1 is SGHRS and CDR2 is YFSETQ. The CDR3 loop is CASRPPGGGPADTQYF. The CDR3 DNA reads as TGCGCCAGCAGACCTCCGGGGGGAGGGCCCGCAGATACGCAGTATTTT. Drawing the rest from reference TRBV5-1 and TRBJ2-3, the complete variable domain is KAGVTQTPRYLIKTRGQQVTLSCSPISGHRSVSWYQQTPGQGLQFLFEYFSETQRNKGNFPGRFSGRQFSNSRSEMNVSTLELGDSALYLCASRPPGGGPADTQYFGPGTRLTVL.

This chain's CDR3 is CASSFGTSRGMDTGELFF. The CDR3 DNA reads TGTGCCAGCTCATTCGGGACTAGCCGGGGGATGGACACCGGGGAGCTGTTTTTT. The chain uses TRBV18 and TRBJ2-2, with 9 nucleotides matching TRBD2. CDR1 KGHSH and CDR2 LQKENI come from the germline V gene. Unmatched junction bases numbered 13, after V lost 5 bases and J lost 3 bases. The CDR3 contains 18 residues.

The chain combines TRBV19 with TRBJ1-1; 9 bases align to TRBD1. The CDR3 length is 15 residues. Trimming took 4 bases from V and 4 from J; bases not matched to a gene: 7. Germline V lookup: CDR1 LNHDA, CDR2 SQIVND (reference sequence). The CDR3 spells CASSKQGAPGTEAFF. In nucleotides, the CDR3 is TGTGCCAGTAGTAAACAGGGGGCGCCCGGCACTGAAGCTTTCTTT.

There are a few counts of this clone. Other DNA sequences within the sample encode an identical CDR3. V usage is TRBV7-2 and J usage is TRBJ1-5; no clear D. The germline V gene encodes CDR1 SGHTA and CDR2 FQGNSA. V was shortened by 2 bases and J by 4 bases, with 6 bases between the two germline ends. The CDR3 covers 13 residues. The CDR3 nucleotides read TGTGCCAGCAGCTTAAGAGGAAATCAGCCCCAGCATTTT. As protein: CASSLRGNQPQHF.

The chain has TRBV21-1 and TRBJ2-5; the D segment call TRBD1 is taken from the table without a DNA check. TRBV21-1 is a known pseudogene. CDR3 length: 13 amino acids. CDR3 residues: CASSRYRGETQYF. The CDR3 bases are TGTGCCAGCAGCAGATACAGGGGGGAGACCCAGTACTTC.

This rearrangement joins TRBV6-6 to TRBJ1-5, with D unclear. The CDR3 extends over 14 amino acids. The germline CDR1 and CDR2 sequences are MNHNY and SVGAGI (reference sequence). Trimming took 5 bases from V and 3 from J, leaving 11 bases between them. The chain's CDR3 is CASSPFGFNQPQHF. The DNA for the CDR3 is TGTGCCAGCAGTCCTTTCGGCTTCAATCAGCCCCAGCATTTT.

The chain uses TRBV7-6 and TRBJ2-1; 13 bases agree with TRBD2. J lost 5 bases, V lost 5 bases, and 3 bases had no gene match. CDR1 is SGHVS and CDR2 is FNYEAQ in the germline V gene. The CDR3 is 15 residues long. CDR3 region: CASSLGTSGDNEQFF. For the CDR3, the DNA is TGTGCCAGCAGCCTTGGGACTAGCGGGGACAATGAGCAGTTCTTC.

The V and J genes are TRBV19 and TRBJ1-3; D possibly corresponds to TRBD1 (5 bases). The germline V gene has CDR1 LNHDA and CDR2 SQIVND (reference sequence). Trimming pared 5 bases from V and 0 bases from J, leaving 8 bases between. The CDR3 totals 14 residues. The CDR3, as DNA: TGTGCCAGTAGTGACAGATACTCTGGAAACACCATATATTTT. It encodes CASSDRYSGNTIYF.

The chain links TRBV28 to TRBJ1-3, with 7 positions matching TRBD1. Germline values: CDR1 MDHEN, CDR2 SYDVKM. This CDR3 spans 16 amino acids. V trimming: 5 bases; J trimming: 2 bases; junction bases outside the gene matches: 9. The CDR3 loop is CASSPRQGSAGNTIYF. The CDR3 bases are TGTGCCAGCAGTCCCAGACAGGGTTCTGCTGGAAACACCATATATTTT.

V gene TRBV9 combines with J gene TRBJ2-5; D possibly corresponds to TRBD1 (6 bases). V was pared by 4 bases and J by 4 bases, with 23 bases between. The CDR3 runs to 17 residues. Germline CDR1 reads SGDLS; CDR2 reads YYNGEE. The chain's CDR3 is CASSLGTSRGIGETQYF. The DNA of the CDR3 is TGTGCCAGCAGCCTCGGGACCTCTAGGGGGATTGGAGAGACCCAGTACTTC.

The rearrangement joins TRBV19 to TRBJ1-1; D might be TRBD1 (5 bases). This CDR3 has 14 residues. Germline CDR1 and CDR2: LNHDA and SQIVND (reference sequence). Trimming cost V 6 bases and J 0 bases, with 11 bases left between them. CDR3 nucleotides: TGTGCCAGTAGATTCCCAGGGATGAACACTGAAGCTTTCTTT. It encodes CASRFPGMNTEAFF.

The V gene is TRBV11-2, the J gene TRBJ2-1, with D uncertain. Deletions cut 0 bases from V and 2 bases from J, with 8 bases between. CDR3 length: 15 residues. Germline V gene data show CDR1 as SGHAT and CDR2 as FQNNGV. The CDR3 coding sequence is TGTGCCAGCAGCTTAGATCTACCGGCCTACAATGAGCAGTTCTTC. It specifies CASSLDLPAYNEQFF.

This chain links TRBV6-1 with TRBJ2-1; 8 bases fit TRBD2. Per germline, CDR1 MNHNS and CDR2 SASEGT. This CDR3 region has 15 residues. Trimming at V came to 3 bases and at J to 7 bases, leaving 8 bases not matched to a gene. In DNA form, the CDR3 reads TGTGCCAGCAGTGAGGGGGCGGTAGCGGGGAATGAGCAGTTCTTC. This translates into CASSEGAVAGNEQFF.

The CDR3 loop reads CASSERLAGRGDTQYF. For the CDR3, the DNA is TGCGCCAGCAGTGAACGACTAGCGGGAAGGGGAGATACGCAGTATTTT. The V call is TRBV10-2, the J call TRBJ2-3; 11 bases are shared with TRBD2. V lost 3 bases to trimming and J lost 5 bases; unmatched junction nucleotides: 7. Germline V gene sequence: CDR1 WSHSY, CDR2 SAAADI. The CDR3 length is 16 residues.

CDR3: CASSLERIPGELFF. The CDR3 bases are TGCGCCAGCAGCTTGGAACGGATTCCCGGGGAGCTGTTTTTT. The genes are TRBV5-1 and TRBJ2-2; the D is unclear. V was pared by 0 bases and J by 6 bases, with 9 bases between. Germline CDR1 SGHRS, CDR2 YFSETQ. The CDR3 totals 14 residues.